This T cell receptor (beta chain) was identified during a study of PD-L1 blockade in urothelial cancer. Study-wide background: Blood analysis was done at 3 weeks (second dose) and 6 weeks after treatment began.

The time point was: pretreatment peripheral blood. Generated by immunoSEQ multiplex PCR, the TCRdb table keeps only in-frame clones and is missing some. The table has 48,000 or so clones, around 90% seen once. Losses at the gene ends were 6 bases for V and 7 bases for J; bases not matched to a gene: 17. This CDR3 is 17 amino acids long. Germline V CDR1 and CDR2: SNHLY, FYNNEI. The sequenced sample was PBMCs, obtained around atezolizumab (anti-PD-L1) treatment. The V and J genes are TRBV2 and TRBJ1-5; 8 bases fit TRBD1. The sequence was obtained from an older woman with urothelial cancer. CDR3: CASSLEGQDTMGQPQHF. The CDR3 region has the DNA TGTGCCAGCAGCCTAGAGGGACAGGACACGATGGGGCAGCCCCAGCATTTT.